This T cell receptor (beta chain) was sequenced during a study of neurological immune-mediated disorders. Study results and limitations: Among 34 multiple sclerosis patients, 18 had repertoires that phylogenetic grouping placed in one related-CDR3 cluster, a possible signature.

This clonotype was found many times. Its target is not known. TCRdb re-called the 5' RACE reads with MiXCR, one entry per CDR3 protein. The repertoire consists of 25,000 to 35,000 distinct CDR3 sequences, with roughly 1.6% occurring once and the leading ten covering 9.2%. Input material: PBMCs. The clonotype comes from a woman aged 25-40 years with multiple sclerosis.

As DNA, the CDR3 is TGCGCCAGCAGTGCCCCAATGGGGAACACCATATATTTT. It is translated as CASSAPMGNTIYF. This rearrangement joins TRBV10-1 to TRBJ1-3, with D unresolved. V was cut by 4 bases and J by 7 bases, with 11 bases left in between. The CDR3 loop spans 13 amino acids. In germline, CDR1 is WNHNN, CDR2 SYGVQD (reference sequence).